Following are 12 T cell receptor beta chains from one sample sequenced in a study of blood T cell repertoires in COVID-19. The table came from immunoSEQ multiplex PCR; TCRdb's copy has only in-frame clones and leaves some out. The data show roughly 48,000 clones, approximately 89% seen once. Sequencing was carried out using peripheral blood. These receptors originate from an elderly woman with acute or convalescent COVID-19.

The V call is TRBV4-2, the J call TRBJ1-1; D remains unclear. Trimming removed 1 base from V and 3 bases from J, with 9 bases in between. The CDR3 covers 14 residues. CDR1 and CDR2 from the germline V gene are LGHNA and YNFKEQ. The CDR3 region is CASSQVSPDTEAFF. The CDR3 DNA reads TGTGCCAGCAGCCAAGTTTCCCCAGACACTGAAGCTTTCTTT.

The V call is TRBV7-2, the J call TRBJ2-1, with 7 bases fitting TRBD2. J lost 2 bases, V lost 5 bases, and 9 bases had no gene match. CDR3 length: 16 amino acids. Germline V gives CDR1 SGHTA, CDR2 FQGNSA. CDR3 in amino acids: CASSLLGAGAYNEQFF. The CDR3 DNA reads as TGTGCCAGCAGCCTCCTTGGGGCGGGGGCCTACAATGAGCAGTTCTTC.

J is TRBJ1-2 and V is TRBV27; 9 bases map to TRBD1. The CDR3 totals 13 residues. Germline V gene sequence: CDR1 MNHEY, CDR2 SMNVEV (reference sequence). Trimming at V came to 5 bases and at J to 8 bases, leaving 6 bases not matched to a gene. The CDR3 reads CASSPRTGEGYTF. CDR3 in DNA: TGTGCCAGCAGTCCCCGGACAGGGGAAGGCTACACCTTC.

Ten or more counts support this clone. The chain is built from TRBV5-1 and TRBJ1-2, with 10 bases matching TRBD1. Germline lookup yields CDR1 SGHRS and CDR2 YFSETQ. The length of the CDR3 is 15 residues. V was pared by 4 bases and J by 6 bases, with 9 bases of the junction left unmatched. In DNA, the CDR3 is TGCGCCAGCAGCGTGGACAGGGGGAGTATCGATGGCTACACCTTC. It translates to CASSVDRGSIDGYTF.

The chain combines TRBV18 with TRBJ2-3; 7 nucleotides align to TRBD2. This CDR3 is 15 amino acids long. Losses at the gene ends were 3 bases for V and 1 base for J; bases not matched to a gene: 4. Germline V gene sequence: CDR1 KGHSH, CDR2 LQKENI. CDR3 in DNA: TGTGCCAGCTCACCCGCTAGCGGCCGCACAGATACGCAGTATTTT. This gives the protein CASSPASGRTDTQYF. Based on the CDR3 plus reference TRBV18 and TRBJ2-3, the full variable domain is NAGVMQNPRHLVRRRGQEARLRCSPMKGHSHVYWYRQLPEEGLKFMVYLQKENIIDESGMPKERFSAEFPKEGPSILRIQQVVRGDSAAYFCASSPASGRTDTQYFGPGTRLTVL.

The chain recombines TRBV5-5 with TRBJ1-1; D might be TRBD1 (6 bases). CDR3 length: 15 residues. Germline-derived CDR1 and CDR2 are SGHKS and YYEKEE (reference sequence). Trimming removed 4 bases from V and 3 bases from J, with 16 bases in between. As DNA, the CDR3 is TGTGCCAGCAGCCCTTCCAGGGGACGATACACTGAAGCTTTCTTT. The encoded protein is CASSPSRGRYTEAFF. The variable domain in full, completed from reference TRBV5-5 and TRBJ1-1, reads DAGVTQSPTHLIKTRGQQVTLRCSPISGHKSVSWYQQVLGQGPQFIFQYYEKEERGRGNFPDRFSARQFPNYSSELNVNALLLGDSALYLCASSPSRGRYTEAFFGQGTRLTVV.

The chain combines TRBV5-4 with TRBJ2-1, with D possibly matching TRBD2 (7 bases). Germline V CDR1 and CDR2: SGHNT, YYREEE (reference sequence). This CDR3 has 13 amino acids. V was cut by 2 bases and J by 9 bases, with 12 bases left in between. The CDR3 nucleotides are TGTGCCAGCAGCTTCCCGGGGGGCAGTGAGCAGTTCTTC. It specifies CASSFPGGSEQFF.

The chain employs TRBV19 and TRBJ2-3; D is perhaps TRBD2 (6 bases). Trimming stripped 5 bases from V and 7 bases from J, with 19 bases between. This CDR3 spans 15 amino acids. Germline CDR1 and CDR2: LNHDA and SQIVND (reference sequence). Here the CDR3 DNA reads TGTGCCAGTAGTTCACGAGGAGGGGTGATTAATACGCAGTATTTT. Its translation is CASSSRGGVINTQYF.

This chain links TRBV28 with TRBJ1-1; no clear D. Trimming took off 2 bases at V and 0 bases at J, with 13 bases between the two ends. Germline loops: CDR1 MDHEN, CDR2 SYDVKM. There are 16 residues in the CDR3. In nucleotides, the CDR3 is TGTGCCAGCAGTTTACCGCTAAGACAAATGAACACTGAAGCTTTCTTT. Translated: CASSLPLRQMNTEAFF.

This CDR3 is CASSLAGGDTEAFF. In DNA form, the CDR3 reads TGTGCCAGCAGCTTGGCCGGGGGAGACACTGAAGCTTTCTTT. The rearrangement joins TRBV5-4 to TRBJ1-1; D is perhaps TRBD1 (5 bases). Germline V gene lookup returns CDR1 SGHNT and CDR2 YYREEE (reference sequence). V was clipped by 0 bases and J by 3 bases, with 9 bases between them. This CDR3 is built from 14 residues.

This chain joins TRBV28 and TRBJ1-5; D is unclear. V lost 4 bases and J lost 1, with 14 bases in between. The CDR3 extends over 16 amino acids. Germline V gives CDR1 MDHEN, CDR2 SYDVKM. In DNA, the CDR3 is TGTGCCAGCAGTTCTCGATACCCGGGGAGCAATCAGCCCCAGCATTTT. This gives the protein CASSSRYPGSNQPQHF.

This clone was detected once. The V gene is TRBV5-5, the J gene TRBJ2-2, with D perhaps TRBD1 (5 bases). CDR1 is SGHKS and CDR2 is YYEKEE in the germline V gene (reference sequence). V dropped 1 base and J dropped 7 bases, with 17 bases sitting between them. The CDR3 has 16 residues. CDR3 sequence: CASSLISSAGNGELFF. CDR3 nucleotides: TGTGCCAGCAGCTTGATTTCGTCCGCAGGGAACGGGGAGCTGTTTTTT.